This TCR beta chain was sequenced for a study of shared clonotypes between healthy human individuals. The CDR3 contains 14 residues. V was pared by 5 bases and J by 4 bases, with 2 bases of the junction left unmatched. Germline assignment: CDR1 MDHEN and CDR2 SYDVKM. Points on this clone: Other DNA sequences in the sample encode the same CDR3.

The investigators split CD4+ cells into a CD45RA+ naive subset and a CD45RA-negative memory subset. Sequencing was performed with immunoSEQ multiplex PCR; in TCRdb, only in-frame clones are kept and a portion is missing. The sample yields under 650,000 clones, about 95% seen once. Sequenced material: naive CD4+ T cells sorted from blood. Described subset: CD45RA+ positively selected. This clonotype was sampled from a woman aged 25 to 39 in good health. This chain joins TRBV28 and TRBJ2-6; TRBD1 aligns across 7 bases. The CDR3 is CASSTGAGANVLTF. The CDR3 bases are TGTGCCAGCAGTACAGGGGCCGGGGCCAACGTCCTGACTTTC. The variable domain in full, completed from reference TRBV28 and TRBJ2-6, reads DVKVTQSSRYLVKRTGEKVFLECVQDMDHENMFWYRQDPGLGLRLIYFSYDVKMKEKGDIPEGYSVSREKKERFSLILESASTNQTSMYLCASSTGAGANVLTFGAGSRLTVL.